This TCR beta chain originates from a study of blood T cell repertoires in COVID-19. Trimming removed 0 bases at V and 6 bases at J, with 4 bases between. This CDR3 has 12 amino acids. Germline loops: CDR1 KGHSH, CDR2 LQKENI. This table comes from immunoSEQ multiplex PCR, and its TCRdb copy is limited to in-frame clones, with some not included. The table shows 100,000 to 150,000 clones, with more than 60% occurring only once. This receptor was identified in a man aged 65-85 years with acute or convalescent COVID-19. The chain carries TRBV18 and TRBJ2-3; no clear D gene. The sample taken for sequencing was peripheral blood. Here the CDR3 DNA reads TGTGCCAGCTCACCACCGGAGGATACGCAGTATTTT. It specifies CASSPPEDTQYF.